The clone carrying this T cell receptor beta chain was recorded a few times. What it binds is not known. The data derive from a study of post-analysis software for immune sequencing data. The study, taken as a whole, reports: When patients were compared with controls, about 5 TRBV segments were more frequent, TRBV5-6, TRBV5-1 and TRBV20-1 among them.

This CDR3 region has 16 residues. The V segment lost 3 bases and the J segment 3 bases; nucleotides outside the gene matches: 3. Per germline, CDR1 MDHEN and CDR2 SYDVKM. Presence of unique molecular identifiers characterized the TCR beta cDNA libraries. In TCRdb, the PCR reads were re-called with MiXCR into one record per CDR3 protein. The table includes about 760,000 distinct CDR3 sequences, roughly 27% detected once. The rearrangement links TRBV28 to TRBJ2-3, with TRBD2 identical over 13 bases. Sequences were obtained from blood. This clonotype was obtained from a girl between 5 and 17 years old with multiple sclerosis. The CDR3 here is CASSFLTSGGTDTQYF. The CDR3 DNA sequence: TGTGCCAGCAGTTTCCTGACTAGCGGGGGGACAGATACGCAGTATTTT.